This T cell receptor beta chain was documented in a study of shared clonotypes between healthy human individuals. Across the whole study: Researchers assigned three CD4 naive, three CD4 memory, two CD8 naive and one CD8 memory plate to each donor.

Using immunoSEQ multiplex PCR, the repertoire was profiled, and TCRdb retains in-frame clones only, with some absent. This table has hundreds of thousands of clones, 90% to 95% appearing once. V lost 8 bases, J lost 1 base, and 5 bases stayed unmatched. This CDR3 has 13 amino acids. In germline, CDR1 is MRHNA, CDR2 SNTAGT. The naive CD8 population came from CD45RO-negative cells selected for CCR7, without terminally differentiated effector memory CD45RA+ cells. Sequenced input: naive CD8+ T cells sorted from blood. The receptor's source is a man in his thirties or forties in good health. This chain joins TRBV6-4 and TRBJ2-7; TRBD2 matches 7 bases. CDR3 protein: CASGAGESYEQYF. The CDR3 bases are TGTGCCAGCGGGGCGGGAGAATCCTACGAGCAGTACTTC.